The present T cell receptor (beta chain) was sequenced within a study of beta chain features in type 1 diabetes. Notes on the study in general: It was among patients, rather than healthy donors, that naive, central memory and Treg TCRB repertoires appeared more similar.

A note on this clone: Its antigen is currently unknown.

This CDR3 has 15 amino acids. The V and J ends lost 3 bases and 7 bases, in that order; junction bases with no gene match: 9. The germline V gene has CDR1 SGHDN and CDR2 FVKESK. The isolated RNA, all of it, was reverse transcribed, so expressed TCRB transcripts were what got sequenced. Only in-frame clones appear in the TCRdb table, and some are missing; sequencing was by immunoSEQ multiplex PCR. The sample lists tens of thousands of clones, roughly 31% occurring once. Sequencing was carried out using stem cell memory CD4+ T cells from blood. V and J are TRBV14 and TRBJ1-3; 7 bases match TRBD1. This TCR was recovered from a young woman in good health. CDR3: CASSHGQGERNTIYF. Written as DNA, the CDR3 is TGTGCCAGCAGCCACGGGCAGGGGGAGAGGAACACCATATATTTT.